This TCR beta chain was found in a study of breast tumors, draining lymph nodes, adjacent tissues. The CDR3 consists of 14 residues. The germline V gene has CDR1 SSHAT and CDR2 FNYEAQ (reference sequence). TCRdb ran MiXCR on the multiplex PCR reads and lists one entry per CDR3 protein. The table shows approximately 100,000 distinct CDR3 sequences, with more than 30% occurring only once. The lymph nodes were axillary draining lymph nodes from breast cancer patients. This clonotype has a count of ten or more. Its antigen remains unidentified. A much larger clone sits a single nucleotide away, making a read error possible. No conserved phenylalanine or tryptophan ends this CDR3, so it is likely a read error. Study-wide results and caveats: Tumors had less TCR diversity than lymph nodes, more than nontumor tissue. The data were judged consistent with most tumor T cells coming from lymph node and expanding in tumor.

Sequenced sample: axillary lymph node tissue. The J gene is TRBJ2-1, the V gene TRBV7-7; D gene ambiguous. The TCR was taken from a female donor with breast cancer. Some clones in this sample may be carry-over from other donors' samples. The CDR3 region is CASSIGEPHNEQFL. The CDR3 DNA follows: TGTGCTAGCAGCATAGGAGAACCACACAATGAGCAGTTCCTC.